Presented here are 15 T cell receptor beta chains from one specimen sequenced in a study of T cells after yellow fever vaccination. TCRdb recomputed calls from the 5' RACE reads with MiXCR, one row per CDR3 protein. This sample yields hundreds of thousands of distinct CDR3 sequences, of which about a sixth are seen a single time; roughly 17% belongs to the top ten. The sample was PBMCs, taken around 5 days after the first yellow fever vaccination. Receptor source: a man younger than 35 who received the YFV17D yellow fever vaccine.

This chain links TRBV4-2 with TRBJ1-3, with a tentative D call TRBD1 (6 bases). There are 15 residues in the CDR3. The germline V and J ends were trimmed by 1 base and 3 bases, with 10 bases remaining between them. Germline CDR1 reads LGHNA; CDR2 reads YNFKEQ. The DNA of the CDR3 is TGTGCCAGCAGCCAAGTACAGGGTAGTGGAAACACCATATATTTT. Residues: CASSQVQGSGNTIYF.

This sequence joins TRBV7-9 and TRBJ1-4, with D possibly TRBD1 on 6 matching bases. CDR1 and CDR2 from the germline V gene are SEHNR and FQNEAQ (reference sequence). The CDR3 sequence is 15 residues long. V gave up 8 bases and J gave up 3 bases, with 16 bases separating them. The CDR3 DNA follows: TGTGCCAGCCACGTAGGGGGTACAGCTAATGAAAAACTGTTTTTT. It is translated as CASHVGGTANEKLFF.

The table lists this clonotype with a few counts. The chain combines TRBV6-2 or TRBV6-3 with TRBJ2-1; D is unresolved. Germline-derived CDR1 and CDR2 are MNHEY and SVGEGT. V was pared by 2 bases and J by 5 bases, with 13 bases between. The CDR3 covers 15 residues. CDR3 sequence (DNA): TGTGCCAGCAGTTACGGCCTCTATCCCAACAATGAGCAGTTCTTC. This translates into CASSYGLYPNNEQFF.

This clonotype was seen a few times. The chain couples TRBV6-2 or TRBV6-3 to TRBJ1-6, with D possibly TRBD1 on 6 matching bases. Germline V gene data show CDR1 as MNHEY and CDR2 as SVGEGT. The CDR3 loop spans 14 amino acids. Trimming took 2 bases from V and 9 from J, leaving 11 bases between them. CDR3 in DNA: TGTGCCAGCAGTTACCTGGGGGCTGGTTCACCCCTCCACTTT. As protein: CASSYLGAGSPLHF.

The chain employs TRBV5-6 and TRBJ1-5; D call uncertain. The V gene lost 1 base and the J gene lost 4 bases, with 12 bases spanning the gap. The length of the CDR3 is 15 residues. Germline V gives CDR1 SGHDT, CDR2 YYEEEE. The CDR3 nucleotides are TGTGCCAGCAGCTTGTGGCTTTCTAGGAATCAGCCCCAGCATTTT. It specifies CASSLWLSRNQPQHF.

The V call is TRBV4-1, the J call TRBJ1-6; D is unresolved. Germline lookup yields CDR1 MGHRA and CDR2 YSYEKL. The V end lost 4 bases, the J end lost 4 bases, and 8 bases lay between the germline ends. The CDR3 loop spans 14 amino acids. Here the CDR3 reads CASSLESYNSPLHF. CDR3 DNA sequence: TGCGCCAGCAGCCTAGAGAGTTATAATTCACCCCTCCACTTT.

The rearrangement links TRBV20-1 to TRBJ1-1; D ambiguous. The CDR3 totals 12 residues. Germline assignment: CDR1 DFQATT and CDR2 SNEGSKA (reference sequence). The germline V and J ends were trimmed by 5 bases and 2 bases, with 9 bases remaining between them. CDR3 coding DNA: TGCAGTGCTTCTCGACCCAACACTGAAGCTTTCTTT. It encodes CSASRPNTEAFF.

In its sample, this clonotype was seen a few times. V and J are TRBV5-1 and TRBJ1-6; 12 bases are a match to TRBD1. This CDR3 region has 16 residues. The V and J ends lost 4 bases and 9 bases, in that order; junction bases with no gene match: 8. Germline CDR1 SGHRS, CDR2 YFSETQ. CDR3 coding DNA: TGCGCCAGCAGCCAAAAAAGGGACAGGGGGCGTTCACCCCTCCACTTT. Protein sequence: CASSQKRDRGRSPLHF.

This clonotype was observed a few times. The chain combines TRBV12-3 or TRBV12-4 with TRBJ2-4; D possibly matches TRBD1 or TRBD2 (5 bases each). This CDR3 has 15 amino acids. V was pared by 3 bases and J by 9 bases, with 18 bases between. CDR3 DNA: TGTGCCAGCAGTTTCGGGCGGGCAGGGCCGGGCATTCAGTACTTC. Its protein is CASSFGRAGPGIQYF.

The V call is TRBV12-3 or TRBV12-4, the J call TRBJ2-7; D is perhaps TRBD1 (5 bases). V lost 8 bases and J 0 bases, leaving 11 bases between the germline ends. This CDR3 is 13 amino acids long. CDR3 residues: CASPGKSSYEQYF. The DNA of the CDR3 is TGTGCCAGCCCAGGGAAAAGCTCCTACGAGCAGTACTTC.

A few counts support this clonotype. The V call is TRBV5-4, the J call TRBJ2-3; 14 bases line up with TRBD2. The CDR3 totals 16 residues. V trimming: 9 bases; J trimming: 10 bases; junction bases outside the gene matches: 16. Germline CDR1 and CDR2: SGHNT and YYREEE (reference sequence). This chain's CDR3 is CAIQEGTSGGPPPQYF. In nucleotides, the CDR3 is TGTGCCATCCAGGAGGGGACTAGCGGGGGCCCCCCCCCGCAGTATTTT.

This clonotype was counted a few times. V and J are TRBV5-1 and TRBJ2-1; the match to TRBD1 covers 10 bases. CDR1 and CDR2 (germline): SGHRS, YFSETQ. This CDR3 spans 17 amino acids. Germline trimming cut 0 bases from V and 7 bases from J; bases unmatched to any gene: 10. CDR3 sequence: CASSLVGPRDRGNEQFF. The CDR3 DNA follows: TGCGCCAGCAGCTTGGTGGGTCCCAGGGACAGGGGTAATGAGCAGTTCTTC. The full variable domain, completed using reference TRBV5-1 and TRBJ2-1, is KAGVTQTPRYLIKTRGQQVTLSCSPISGHRSVSWYQQTPGQGLQFLFEYFSETQRNKGNFPGRFSGRQFSNSRSEMNVSTLELGDSALYLCASSLVGPRDRGNEQFFGPGTRLTVL.

This clonotype turned up a few times. The CDR3 DNA reads TGCGCCAGCCGTGCCCCAGGACGGGGCCGGCTCACAGATACGCAGTATTTT. Translation gives CASRAPGRGRLTDTQYF. The gene calls are TRBV10-1 and TRBJ2-3; tentatively, D is TRBD1 or TRBD2 (5 bases each). From germline, CDR1 is WNHNN and CDR2 SYGVQD (reference sequence). V dropped 8 bases and J dropped 2 bases, with 23 bases sitting between them. CDR3 length equals 17 residues.

This rearrangement joins TRBV5-4 to TRBJ1-5, with D possibly TRBD1 on 5 matching bases. Germline CDR1 is SGHNT and CDR2 is YYREEE (reference sequence). This CDR3 spans 14 amino acids. The V and J ends lost 1 base and 3 bases respectively, with 8 bases between them. The CDR3 DNA is TGTGCCAGCAGCTTGAGCGGGGCCAATCAGCCCCAGCATTTT. Translated: CASSLSGANQPQHF. The variable domain in full, completed from reference TRBV5-4 and TRBJ1-5, reads ETGVTQSPTHLIKTRGQQVTLRCSSQSGHNTVSWYQQALGQGPQFIFQYYREEENGRGNFPPRFSGLQFPNYSSELNVNALELDDSALYLCASSLSGANQPQHFGDGTRLSIL.

The chain couples TRBV6-5 to TRBJ2-2; TRBD1 aligns across 8 bases. The V and J ends lost 2 bases and 5 bases, in that order; junction bases with no gene match: 7. CDR1 and CDR2 (germline): MNHEY, SVGAGI. The CDR3 contains 16 residues. The CDR3 region is CASSYRWDRWTGELFF. The CDR3 DNA is TGTGCCAGCAGTTACCGCTGGGACAGGTGGACCGGGGAGCTGTTTTTT.